What follows is one T cell receptor beta chain and its context. Its antigen is not identified. Since no conserved phenylalanine or tryptophan closes the CDR3, a read error is the likely cause. These data belong to a study of T cell repertoires in cytomegalovirus infection. Study results and limitations: People with CMV and the relevant HLA were identified by cumulative public TCR beta family frequency. HLA-C-restricted CMV clonotypes gave the most frequent clonotype in two of eight donors.

Between the trimmed V and J ends, which lost 1 base and 1 base, there was a span of 11 bases. CDR3 size: 16 residues. The germline V gene encodes CDR1 SGHTA and CDR2 FQGNSA. Each CDR3 protein is one row after TCRdb ran MiXCR on the reads. The sample has hundreds of thousands of distinct CDR3 sequences, roughly 34% seen once; the top ten hold roughly a sixth. Specimen: cultured PBMCs, collected from culture after CMV antigen stimulation. The receptor was derived from a human donor in good health (CMV status not recorded). Some clones in this sample may be carry-over from other donors' samples. The chain employs TRBV7-2 and TRBJ2-1; D remains ambiguous. The CDR3 sequence: CASSLDTASSYNEQFV. The CDR3 DNA follows: TGTGCCAGCAGCTTAGACACGGCATCTTCCTACAATGAGCAGTTCGTC.